One TCR beta chain is described in this entry. Its antigen is still unknown. This entry comes from a study of T cell repertoires in breast cancer. Study in general: Healthy donors' blood served as controls for breast cancer tumor, lymph node and blood samples. The study's findings and limits: TRBV7 predominance in shared TCRs may reflect tumor recognition or mispriming.

A second nested PCR with blocking oligonucleotides suppressed unpaired genes. MiXCR, applied by TCRdb to the emulsion pairing reads, yields one record per CDR3 protein. In the table there are roughly 38,000 distinct CDR3 sequences, under 50% of which are singletons. Germline CDR1 MNHNS, CDR2 SASEGT. Trimming shortened V by 5 bases and J by 6 bases, and 10 bases separated the two germline ends. The CDR3 runs 13 residues. Primers covering all TCR V genes were used in emulsion RT-PCR on CD8+ T cells. Overnight incubation in about 9.2 IU/mL IL-2 followed CD8 positive selection of the T cells. The receptor comes from a pool of human donors with breast cancer or a healthy control (not recorded which). The genes are TRBV6-1 and TRBJ1-4, with D unclear. The sample taken for sequencing was CD8+ T cells. The CDR3 DNA reads as TGTGCCAGCAGTTTCCGGGGTTATGAAAAACTGTTTTTT. Encoded protein: CASSFRGYEKLFF.